This section outlines one T cell receptor (beta chain) sequence together with its context. Its antigen remains unknown. Libraries were prepared by immunoSEQ multiplex PCR; TCRdb keeps only in-frame clonotypes and omits some of them. The sample shows approximately 25,000 clones, over 70% of them seen only once. Focal radiation was given together with CTLA-4 blockade (ipilimumab) to patients with chemo-refractory metastatic non-small-cell lung cancer. The entry originates in a study of radiotherapy plus CTLA-4 blockade in lung cancer. For the study at large: Overall, approximately 19% of patients showed an objective response, while about 31% attained disease control.

General study results and limits: Reports identified early blood T cell clone dynamics, with interferon-beta, as the best response predictor. Radiotherapy with ipilimumab was followed by blood expansion of tumor-derived clones.

V lost 3 bases, J lost 0 bases, and 9 bases lay in between. The CDR3 covers 16 residues. Germline V gene lookup returns CDR1 SNHLY and CDR2 FYNNEI. The clonotype comes from a human donor with non-small cell lung cancer that progressed on radiotherapy plus ipilimumab. The sample in question was peripheral blood, obtained from a patient treated with radiotherapy plus ipilimumab. This chain connects TRBV2 to TRBJ1-6; D remains ambiguous. The chain's CDR3 is CASSDSPSSYNSPLHF. CDR3 in DNA: TGTGCCAGCAGTGACTCTCCGAGCTCCTATAATTCACCCCTCCACTTT.